This T cell receptor beta chain was profiled in a study of Ad26.COV2.S vaccination and SARS-CoV-2 variants. Measured with immunoSEQ multiplex PCR; TCRdb has only the in-frame clones, and not every one. Among roughly 420,000 clones listed, 89% were seen once. Treatment: 15 to 20 received Ad26.COV2.S at low or high dose, single or two shots; about 5 received placebo; per-sample allocation not given. Samples were taken on day 63 after the first vaccine or placebo injection. This clone was counted at least ten times. Germline V gene sequence: CDR1 SGHTA, CDR2 FQGNSA. The CDR3 is 11 amino acids. The V gene lost 8 bases and the J gene lost 4 bases, with 8 bases spanning the gap.

The chain couples TRBV7-2 to TRBJ1-1; D unresolved. This sequence was found in a person between 18 and 65 years old who received the Ad26.COV2.S COVID-19 vaccine or a placebo. The sequences come from peripheral blood, collected in a trial of Ad26.COV2.S vaccine versus placebo. CDR3 in DNA: TGTGCCAGCGGAGTAGGCACTGAAGCTTTCTTT. Its translation is CASGVGTEAFF.